Below, one TCR beta chain is given with its context. This entry is derived from a study of sequential checkpoint blockade in melanoma. The assay was immunoSEQ multiplex PCR, and TCRdb's table has in-frame clones only and misses some. The sample records about 40,000 clones, 86% being singletons. Treatment reported: randomized to nivolumab then ipilimumab (arm A) or the reverse (arm B). This receptor was obtained from a human donor with melanoma. The sample in question was CD8+ T cells sorted from blood (inferred from file names), obtained from a patient given nivolumab and ipilimumab in sequence.

The CDR3 coding sequence is TGTGCCAGCAGCGCGAACCGGGACAGACTGAACACTGAAGCTTTCTTT. Residues: CASSANRDRLNTEAFF. The V gene is TRBV9, the J gene TRBJ1-1, with TRBD1 identical over 7 bases. Trimming at V came to 3 bases and at J to 0 bases, leaving 8 bases not matched to a gene. CDR3 length: 16 amino acids. Germline CDR1 SGDLS, CDR2 YYNGEE.